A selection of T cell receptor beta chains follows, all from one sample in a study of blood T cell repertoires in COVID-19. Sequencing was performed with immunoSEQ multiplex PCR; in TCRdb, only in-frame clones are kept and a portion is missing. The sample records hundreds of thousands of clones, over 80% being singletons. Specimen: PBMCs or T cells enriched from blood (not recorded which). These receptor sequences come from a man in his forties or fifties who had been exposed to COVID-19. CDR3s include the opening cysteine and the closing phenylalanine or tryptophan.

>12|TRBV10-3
CAISGAPDTQYF
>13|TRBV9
CASSQRRIDTQYF
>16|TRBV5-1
CASSSTTSGRYNEQFF
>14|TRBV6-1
CASSETDRGDGYTF
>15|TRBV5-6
CASSLMQGANYGYTF
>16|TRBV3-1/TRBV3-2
CASSQWGGELDYGYTF
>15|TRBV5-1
CASYTTGDSYNEQFF
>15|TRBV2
CASSIDRRATGELFF
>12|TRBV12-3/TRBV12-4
CASSRTGDGYTF
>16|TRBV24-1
CATSDFRAGKIYGYTF
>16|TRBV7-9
CAGGSGREDSTDTQYF
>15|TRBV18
CASSPTTGGKETQYF
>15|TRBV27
CASSQRQGRITEAFF
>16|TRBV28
CASRSRLAGDPDTQYF
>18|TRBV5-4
CASSLAGGGTPSGNTIYF
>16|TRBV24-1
CATSDSTSGAYNEQFF
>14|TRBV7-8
CASSLVPFGVGYTF
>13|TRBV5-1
CASSGGTGETQYF
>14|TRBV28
CASSIQGGRSEAFF
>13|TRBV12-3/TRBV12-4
CASSLYLRQPQHF
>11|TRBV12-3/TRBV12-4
CASSLQGSLDF
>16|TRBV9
CASSSWVAGSYNEQFF
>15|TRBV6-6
CASRWGQGNTGELFF
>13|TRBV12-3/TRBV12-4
CASSLGQGKTQYF
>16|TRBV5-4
CASSQDGQGTTDTQYF
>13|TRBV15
CATSSSANYGYTF
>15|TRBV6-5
CASSPIRLGFTPLHF
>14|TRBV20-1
CSASYREGTGELFF